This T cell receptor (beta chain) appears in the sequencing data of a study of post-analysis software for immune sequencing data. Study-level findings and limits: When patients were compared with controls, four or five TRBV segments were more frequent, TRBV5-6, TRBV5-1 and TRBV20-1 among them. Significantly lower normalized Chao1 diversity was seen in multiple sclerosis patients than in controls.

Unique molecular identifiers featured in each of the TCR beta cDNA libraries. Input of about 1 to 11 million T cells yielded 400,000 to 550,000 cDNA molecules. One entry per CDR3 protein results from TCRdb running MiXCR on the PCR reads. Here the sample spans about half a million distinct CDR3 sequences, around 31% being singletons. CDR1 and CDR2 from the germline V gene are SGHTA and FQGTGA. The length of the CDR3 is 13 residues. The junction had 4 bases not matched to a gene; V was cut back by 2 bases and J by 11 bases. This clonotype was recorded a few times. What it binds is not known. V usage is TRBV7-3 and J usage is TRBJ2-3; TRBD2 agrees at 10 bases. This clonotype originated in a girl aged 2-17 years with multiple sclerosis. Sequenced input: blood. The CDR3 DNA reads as TGTGCCAGCAGCTTAGCATCTAGCGGGGGGCAGTATTTT. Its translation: CASSLASSGGQYF.